The clone carrying this T cell receptor beta chain was recorded once. The antigen remains unidentified. Between the trimmed V and J ends, which lost 5 bases and 7 bases, there was a span of 18 bases. Germline V gives CDR1 SGHTA, CDR2 FQGTGA. CDR3 length: 15 residues. These data belong to a study of graft-versus-host responses after intestinal transplantation. Study-wide context: Each of the recipients got a multivisceral, liver-intestinal, or isolated intestinal transplant.

Profiling relied on immunoSEQ multiplex PCR, and the TCRdb table lists in-frame clones only, not all of them. The profile shows about 88,000 clones, 90% of them singletons. The receptor was isolated from a human donor who received an intestinal transplant. This chain connects TRBV7-3 to TRBJ2-1; maybe TRBD2 (7 bases). The specimen was unstimulated CD4+ T cells sorted from spleen or lymph node cells, collected before intestinal transplant. The CDR3 protein is CASSLWGGGKNEQFF. CDR3 bases: TGTGCCAGCAGCCTTTGGGGGGGCGGAAAAAATGAGCAGTTCTTC. Full variable domain (missing parts from reference TRBV7-3 and TRBJ2-1): GAGVSQTPSNKVTEKGKYVELRCDPISGHTALYWYRQSLGQGPEFLIYFQGTGAADDSGLPNDRFFAVRPEGSVSTLKIQRTERGDSAVYLCASSLWGGGKNEQFFGPGTRLTVL.